The present T cell receptor (beta chain) was sequenced within a study of shared clonotypes between healthy human individuals. Deep-level settings were used for running the assay. For every subset, genomic DNA was evenly distributed across several immunoSEQ plates. Measured with immunoSEQ multiplex PCR; TCRdb has only the in-frame clones, and not every one. This repertoire shows 650,000 to 700,000 clones, 90% found once; its top ten account for 30% to 40%. Notes on this clone: Its antigen remains unknown.

General observations from the study: Several donors shared approximately 5% of their naive CD4 clonotypes.

Adults of Caucasian background living in Nashville, Tennessee made up all donors. CDR3 length: 13 residues. Germline loops: CDR1 LNHDA, CDR2 SQIVND (reference sequence). The V end was cut by 3 bases, the J end by 5 bases, with 10 bases between. This chain uses TRBV19 with TRBJ1-2; maybe TRBD1 (5 bases). The TCR originated in a man aged 18 to 35 in good health. Some clones in this sample may be carry-over from other donors' samples. Sequenced sample: memory CD8+ T cells from PBMCs. Documented subset: CD45RO+ cells pooled with CCR7-negative TemRA cells. The CDR3 DNA follows: TGTGCCAGTAGTATTGGGGGTCCTTATGGCTACACCTTC. Its protein is CASSIGGPYGYTF.